This T cell receptor beta chain was documented in a study of T cells in Graves' hyperthyroidism and ophthalmopathy. CDR3 length: 18 amino acids. From germline, CDR1 is DFQATT and CDR2 SNEGSKA (reference sequence). The V segment lost 5 bases and the J segment 0 bases; nucleotides outside the gene matches: 12. TCR beta CDR3 region amplification was performed from RNA transcripts. First-round RT-PCR with HTBI primers amplified the TCR CDR3 region. TCRdb re-called the multiplex PCR reads through MiXCR, storing one row per CDR3 protein. Of approximately 400,000 distinct CDR3 sequences in the sample, approximately 14% were seen once. Whole-study findings and limits: A 13 V-J model separated ophthalmopathy from stable hyperthyroidism.

This clonotype showed up many times. Its antigen is unknown. This clonotype was obtained from a woman aged 18-29 years with Graves' hyperthyroidism that later progressed to Graves' ophthalmopathy. The V and J genes are TRBV20-1 and TRBJ2-3; 12 nucleotides agree with TRBD2. The source material was blood. In nucleotides, the CDR3 is TGCAGTGCTCGCCTTGCGACTAGCGGGAGAAGGAGCACAGATACGCAGTATTTT. Encoded protein: CSARLATSGRRSTDTQYF.